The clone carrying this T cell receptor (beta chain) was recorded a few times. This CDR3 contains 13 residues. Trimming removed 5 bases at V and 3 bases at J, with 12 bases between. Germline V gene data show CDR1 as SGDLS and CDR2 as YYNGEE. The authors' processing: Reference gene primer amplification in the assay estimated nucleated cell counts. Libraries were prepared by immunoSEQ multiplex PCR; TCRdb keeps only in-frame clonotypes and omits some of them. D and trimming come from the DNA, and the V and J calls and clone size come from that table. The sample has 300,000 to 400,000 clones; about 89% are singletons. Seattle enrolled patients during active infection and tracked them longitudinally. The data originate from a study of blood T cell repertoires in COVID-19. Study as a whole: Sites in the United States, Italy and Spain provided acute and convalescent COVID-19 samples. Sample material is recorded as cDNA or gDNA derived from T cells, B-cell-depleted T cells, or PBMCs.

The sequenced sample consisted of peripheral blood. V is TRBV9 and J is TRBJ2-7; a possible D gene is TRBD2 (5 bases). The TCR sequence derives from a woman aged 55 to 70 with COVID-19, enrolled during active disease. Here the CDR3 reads CASRDEGRYEQYF. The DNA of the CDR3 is TGTGCCAGCAGGGATGAGGGTCGCTACGAGCAGTACTTC.